Following are 12 T cell receptor beta chains from one sample sequenced in a study of cytomegalovirus exposure and HLA in healthy donors (dated by TCRdb to 2016 to 2017). The protocol used for the library was the immunoSEQ multiplex PCR assay. The multiplex PCR relied on a mix of 60 forward primers for TCR Vbeta segments and 13 reverse primers for TCR Jbeta segments. The table was pulled from immuneACCESS by TCRdb, which kept in-frame rearrangements only. Such tables lose some clones; where checked, under half of the loss comes from unresolved V genes, and the rest has no known cause. The table for this sample lists around 99,000 clones; roughly 80% of them were counted only once. Around 3.5% of the sample goes to the ten largest clones. The specimen was PBMCs. These receptors all stem from a man between 35 and 55 years old in good health and CMV-seronegative.

The V gene is TRBV10-3, the J gene TRBJ1-2; D not resolved. V was shortened by 4 bases and J by 3 bases, with 9 bases between the two germline ends. This CDR3 comprises 13 residues. In germline, CDR1 is ENHRY, CDR2 SYGVKD. CDR3 DNA sequence: TGTGCCATCAGTGCAGGCCAGGACTATGGCTACACCTTC. It specifies CAISAGQDYGYTF.

This chain uses TRBV7-3 with TRBJ1-1; D is possibly TRBD1 (6 bases). Trimming left V 7 bases short and J 5 bases short, with 17 bases between. Germline V CDR1 and CDR2: SGHTA, FQGTGA. The length of the CDR3 is 14 residues. In DNA form, the CDR3 reads TGTGCCAGCACCGCCTCACAGGGTGGGACTGAAGCTTTCTTT. It codes for CASTASQGGTEAFF.

The genes are TRBV5-6 and TRBJ2-1; 13 bases match TRBD2. V was pared by 4 bases and J by 5 bases, with 9 bases of the junction left unmatched. The CDR3 runs to 17 residues. Per germline, CDR1 SGHDT and CDR2 YYEEEE. CDR3 sequence reads: CASSQRTSGGLNNEQFF. The DNA of the CDR3 is TGTGCCAGCAGCCAAAGGACTAGCGGGGGCCTCAACAATGAGCAGTTCTTC.

V gene TRBV28 combines with J gene TRBJ2-2; 14 bases match TRBD2. Germline V gene data show CDR1 as MDHEN and CDR2 as SYDVKM. CDR3 length: 16 residues. The ends lost 7 bases at V and 3 bases at J; junction bases unmatched: 4. This CDR3 is CASKTSGRADTGELFF. In DNA form, the CDR3 reads TGTGCCAGCAAGACTAGCGGGAGGGCCGACACCGGGGAGCTGTTTTTT.

V is TRBV6-5 and J is TRBJ1-1, with 12 bases identical to TRBD1. CDR1 is MNHEY, CDR2 SVGAGI, per germline. V trimming: 4 bases; J trimming: 5 bases; junction bases outside the gene matches: 5. This CDR3 region has 15 residues. The CDR3 sequence: CASSWGQGARTEAFF. CDR3 nucleotides: TGTGCCAGCAGTTGGGGACAGGGGGCAAGGACTGAAGCTTTCTTT.

This chain links TRBV5-1 with TRBJ2-2, with 10 bases lining up with TRBD1. V lost 3 bases, J lost 5 bases, and 4 bases stayed unmatched. CDR1 SGHRS and CDR2 YFSETQ come from the germline V gene. The CDR3 is made up of 15 amino acids. Here the CDR3 reads CASSSGQGITGELFF. CDR3 bases: TGCGCCAGCAGCTCGGGACAGGGGATTACCGGGGAGCTGTTTTTT.

The J gene is TRBJ1-6, the V gene TRBV11-2, with 11 bases fitting TRBD1. Germline CDR1 is SGHAT and CDR2 is FQNNGV. The CDR3 is 16 residues long. V lost 2 bases and J lost 8; bases outside the gene matches: 5. The chain's CDR3 is CASSLYRTGGDSPLHF. The CDR3 nucleotides read TGTGCCAGCAGCTTATACCGGACAGGGGGCGATTCACCCCTCCACTTT.

A few counts support this clone. The chain recombines TRBV7-6 with TRBJ2-7; D unresolved. CDR1 and CDR2 from the germline V gene are SGHVS and FNYEAQ. The CDR3 contains 15 residues. Trimming left V 3 bases short and J 1 base short, with 13 bases between. As DNA, the CDR3 is TGTGCCAGCAGCTTCGGTCAGGATCCTTCCTACGAGCAGTACTTC. Its translation: CASSFGQDPSYEQYF.

The chain recombines TRBV2 with TRBJ2-1; TRBD2 matches at 12 bases. The length of the CDR3 is 14 residues. Germline values: CDR1 SNHLY, CDR2 FYNNEI. The ends lost 4 bases at V and 10 bases at J; junction bases unmatched: 5. CDR3: CASSVRTSGVEQFF. As DNA, the CDR3 is TGTGCCAGCAGTGTTAGGACTAGCGGGGTCGAGCAGTTCTTC.

V gene TRBV6-6 combines with J gene TRBJ2-2, with TRBD1 identical over 9 bases. Germline loops: CDR1 MNHNY, CDR2 SVGAGI (reference sequence). The CDR3 runs to 15 residues. J lost 6 bases, V lost 7 bases, and 9 bases had no gene match. CDR3 sequence reads: CASTPGQGYSGELFF. The CDR3 DNA reads TGTGCCAGCACCCCGGGACAGGGTTATTCCGGGGAGCTGTTTTTT.

The genes are TRBV4-2 and TRBJ1-6, with D perhaps TRBD1 (5 bases). The V gene lost 0 bases and the J gene lost 0 bases, with 15 bases spanning the gap. This CDR3 is 19 amino acids long. Germline V lookup: CDR1 LGHNA, CDR2 YNFKEQ. This CDR3 is CASSQDRGRVSSYNSPLHF. The CDR3 DNA reads as TGTGCCAGCAGCCAAGATAGGGGCAGGGTGAGCTCCTATAATTCACCCCTCCACTTT.

The rearrangement links TRBV18 to TRBJ2-5, with TRBD2 as a possible D gene (6 bases). This CDR3 region has 15 residues. V was pared by 3 bases and J by 2 bases, with 13 bases between. The germline V gene has CDR1 KGHSH and CDR2 LQKENI. The CDR3 is CASSPSPGRQETQYF. The CDR3 coding sequence is TGTGCCAGCTCACCGTCGCCAGGGAGGCAAGAGACCCAGTACTTC.